Below, 31 T cell receptor beta chains from the same sample are listed, as sequenced in a study of T cells in Graves' hyperthyroidism and ophthalmopathy (dated by TCRdb to the late 2010s). Preparation of the library involved multiplex PCR. TCRdb shows the sequencer as Illumina HiSeq 2000. The TCR beta CDR3 regions were amplified from RNA transcripts. A first-round RT-PCR of the TCR CDR3 used the HTBI primer set with the Qiagen OneStep RT-PCR kit. Using fastp at Q25 and MiXCR, TCRdb reprocessed the public reads and kept productive beta chains. A single entry per CDR3 protein holds the most common genes and DNA from its merged rows. The sample table contains 500,000 to 750,000 distinct CDR3 sequences; only one count was recorded for about a sixth of them. The ten largest clones represent around 7.5% of the sample. Source material: blood. The source is a woman aged 30 to 39 with Graves' hyperthyroidism.

The sample holds many counts of this clonotype. V gene TRBV7-2 combines with J gene TRBJ2-7, with a tentative D call TRBD1 (6 bases). The V end lost 5 bases, the J end lost 2 bases, and 13 bases lay between the germline ends. The CDR3 has 14 amino acids. Germline CDR1 is SGHTA and CDR2 is FQGNSA. CDR3 amino acids: CASSIRTETYEQYF. The CDR3 DNA reads as TGTGCCAGCAGCATCCGGACAGAGACCTACGAGCAGTACTTC.

The genes are TRBV24-1 and TRBJ2-5; 14 nucleotides match TRBD2. V lost 2 bases and J lost 5; bases outside the gene matches: 6. The germline V gene has CDR1 KGHDR and CDR2 SFDVKD. The CDR3 is 17 amino acids. The CDR3 DNA reads TGTGCCACCAGTGATTACGGGACTAGCGGGAGTCGGGAGACCCAGTACTTC. It translates to CATSDYGTSGSRETQYF.

At least ten counts were recorded for this clonotype. The V gene is TRBV10-3, the J gene TRBJ2-7; 13 nucleotides line up with TRBD2. This CDR3 has 15 residues. Looked up from germline, CDR1 is ENHRY and CDR2 is SYGVKD. Trimming removed 5 bases from V and 6 bases from J; junction bases left unmatched: 7. The CDR3 reads CAISQLAGGPSEQYF. Written as DNA, the CDR3 is TGTGCCATCAGTCAACTAGCGGGAGGGCCGTCCGAGCAGTACTTC.

This clonotype was counted at least ten times. The chain is built from TRBV28 and TRBJ1-1, with a possible D match to TRBD1 (5 bases). Deletions cut 8 bases from V and 1 base from J, with 17 bases between. Per the germline V gene, CDR1 is MDHEN and CDR2 is SYDVKM. The CDR3 is 15 amino acids. CDR3 DNA: TGTGCCAGCTCCTTTTTACCGGGACGGAACACTGAAGCTTTCTTT. The encoded protein is CASSFLPGRNTEAFF.

This clonotype was seen at least ten times. The chain is built from TRBV20-1 and TRBJ2-7, with 7 bases fitting TRBD1. Germline CDR1 reads DFQATT; CDR2 reads SNEGSKA (reference sequence). The V segment lost 1 base and the J segment 5 bases; nucleotides outside the gene matches: 11. This CDR3 is 15 amino acids long. CDR3 loop: CSARVGGGPRNEQYF. The CDR3 DNA sequence: TGCAGTGCTAGAGTAGGGGGCGGGCCTAGGAACGAGCAGTACTTC.

The V call is TRBV5-1, the J call TRBJ2-7, with 14 bases aligning to TRBD2. This CDR3 region has 16 residues. The V segment lost 4 bases and the J segment 4 bases; nucleotides outside the gene matches: 7. CDR1 SGHRS and CDR2 YFSETQ come from the germline V gene. The CDR3 DNA is TGCGCCAGCAGCGTCGGGACTAGCGGGAGTAGGTACGAGCAGTACTTC. Encoded protein: CASSVGTSGSRYEQYF.

The chain links TRBV14 to TRBJ2-2; possible D gene TRBD2, 6 bases. CDR1 and CDR2 from the germline V gene are SGHDN and FVKESK. V was shortened by 0 bases and J by 7 bases, with 9 bases between the two germline ends. The CDR3 covers 14 residues. The CDR3 nucleotides read TGTGCCAGCAGCCAAGAAGCGGGTTACGGGGAGCTGTTTTTT. Amino acids: CASSQEAGYGELFF.

CDR3 nucleotides: TGTGCCAGCAGCTTGGGGGGCTCTTTCGAGCAGTACTTC. Protein sequence: CASSLGGSFEQYF. The rearrangement uses TRBV11-2 and TRBJ2-7; D may match TRBD1 or TRBD2 (6 bases each). Germline V gene data show CDR1 as SGHAT and CDR2 as FQNNGV. The V end lost 3 bases, the J end lost 6 bases, and 12 bases lay between the germline ends. CDR3 length: 13 amino acids. Variable domain in full (rest from reference TRBV11-2 and TRBJ2-7): EAGVAQSPRYKIIEKRQSVAFWCNPISGHATLYWYQQILGQGPKLLIQFQNNGVVDDSQLPKDRFSAERLKGVDSTLKIQPAKLEDSAVYLCASSLGGSFEQYFGPGTRLTVT.

This clonotype was recorded a few times. This chain links TRBV6-5 with TRBJ2-5, with no clear D. CDR3 length: 13 residues. Between the trimmed V and J ends, which lost 0 bases and 5 bases, there was a span of 7 bases. CDR1 and CDR2 (germline): MNHEY, SVGAGI. CDR3 sequence reads: CASSYSHYETQYF. DNA for the CDR3: TGTGCCAGCAGTTACTCCCACTACGAGACCCAGTACTTC.

This clonotype was observed at least ten times. The V and J genes are TRBV7-2 and TRBJ2-2; 10 nucleotides align to TRBD2. V lost 1 base to trimming and J lost 9 bases; unmatched junction nucleotides: 5. Germline V gene sequence: CDR1 SGHTA, CDR2 FQGNSA. The CDR3 totals 15 residues. The CDR3 spells CASSLGALAGRELFF. Written as DNA, the CDR3 is TGTGCCAGCAGCTTAGGTGCACTAGCGGGAAGGGAGCTGTTTTTT.

This clonotype was observed a handful of times. This sequence may be a read error, since a much larger clone differs from it by one base. The chain combines TRBV6-2 or TRBV6-3 with TRBJ2-5; 10 positions match TRBD2. The CDR3 length is 15 residues. The germline CDR1 and CDR2 sequences are MNHEY and SVGEGT. The CDR3 loop reads CASSYASGSREIQYF. DNA for the CDR3: TGTGCCAGCAGTTACGCTAGCGGGAGTCGGGAGATCCAGTACTTC.

The rearrangement uses TRBV29-1 and TRBJ2-2, with D unclear. Per the germline V gene, CDR1 is SQVTM and CDR2 is ANQGSEA. V was clipped by 0 bases and J by 6 bases, with 5 bases between them. CDR3 length: 12 amino acids. Here the CDR3 reads CSVEDRAGELFF. The CDR3 nucleotides read TGCAGCGTTGAAGATCGGGCCGGGGAGCTGTTTTTT.

This clonotype was seen many times. The chain couples TRBV30 to TRBJ2-7; 13 positions agree with TRBD2. The ends lost 2 bases at V and 3 bases at J; junction bases unmatched: 4. The CDR3 runs 15 residues. Germline values: CDR1 GTSNPN, CDR2 SVGIG (reference sequence). The CDR3 is CAWSPGLAGDYEQYF. The CDR3 DNA reads TGTGCCTGGAGTCCAGGACTAGCGGGAGACTACGAGCAGTACTTC.

The CDR3 DNA sequence: TGTGCCAGCAGTTTGGCCGGGTTCGAGCAGTACTTC. It specifies CASSLAGFEQYF. The chain links TRBV27 to TRBJ2-7; no reliable D call. The germline gives CDR1 MNHEY, CDR2 SMNVEV (reference sequence). Trimming took 3 bases from V and 6 from J, leaving 9 bases between them. The CDR3 has 12 amino acids.

With respect to this clonotype: Germline is not matched at one junction end, which may reflect a read error. The V and J genes are TRBV10-3 and TRBJ2-1, with TRBD2 identical over 10 bases. Germline V gene data show CDR1 as ENHRY and CDR2 as SYGVKD. This CDR3 region has 16 residues. CDR3 in DNA: TGTGCCATCAATGAGTCGGGGGGACTAGCGAGCTCTGAGCAGTTCTTC. It is translated as CAINESGGLASSEQFF.

At least ten counts were recorded for this clonotype. J is TRBJ1-4 and V is TRBV7-2; 7 bases match TRBD1. The germline gives CDR1 SGHTA, CDR2 FQGNSA. The CDR3 has 13 residues. J lost 6 bases, V lost 4 bases, and 2 bases had no gene match. CDR3 coding DNA: TGTGCCAGCAGCTCGGGACAGTATGAAAAACTGTTTTTT. Translated, it gives CASSSGQYEKLFF.

This chain's CDR3 is CASSPVGQGHQPQHF. The CDR3 DNA is TGTGCCAGCAGCCCGGTAGGACAGGGGCATCAGCCCCAGCATTTT. The V call is TRBV7-8, the J call TRBJ1-5; 9 positions match TRBD1. The CDR3 extends over 15 amino acids. Germline assignment: CDR1 SGHVS and CDR2 FQNEAQ. Trimming removed 5 bases from V and 5 bases from J; junction bases left unmatched: 7.

Ten or more counts support this clonotype. The rearrangement joins TRBV28 to TRBJ2-5; D remains unclear. The germline V and J ends were trimmed by 3 bases and 7 bases, with 6 bases remaining between them. Looked up from germline, CDR1 is MDHEN and CDR2 is SYDVKM. The CDR3 sequence is 11 residues long. The chain's CDR3 is CASSFLLTQYF. Here the CDR3 DNA reads TGTGCCAGCAGTTTTTTACTGACCCAGTACTTC.

This clonotype was observed at least ten times. The chain couples TRBV3-1 to TRBJ2-7, with 12 nucleotides matching TRBD2. J gave up 6 bases and V 0 bases, and 0 bases lay outside the gene matches. Germline V gives CDR1 LGHDT, CDR2 YNNKEL (reference sequence). The CDR3 sequence is 14 residues long. As DNA, the CDR3 is TGTGCCAGCAGCCAAGAACTAGCGGGAGGCGAGCAGTACTTC. Translated, it gives CASSQELAGGEQYF.

The chain recombines TRBV12-3 or TRBV12-4 with TRBJ2-1; D is ambiguous. V lost 3 bases to trimming and J lost 0 bases, with 12 bases between them. CDR3 length equals 16 residues. In DNA, the CDR3 is TGTGCCAGCAGTTTCGGTAGGATCAGCTCCTACAATGAGCAGTTCTTC. This translates into CASSFGRISSYNEQFF.

This clonotype was seen a few times. CDR3 in DNA: TGTGCCAGCAGCCAAGAGCCCCGGCGGCCCGGGAACACCATATATTTT. Amino acid sequence: CASSQEPRRPGNTIYF. The V call is TRBV3-1, the J call TRBJ1-3; D is ambiguous. The ends were cut back, 0 bases at V and 7 bases at J, with 16 bases in the middle. Germline V gene data show CDR1 as LGHDT and CDR2 as YNNKEL (reference sequence). CDR3 length equals 16 residues.

This clonotype was seen a few times. This sequence joins TRBV18 and TRBJ2-3; TRBD2 is a possible D gene (6 bases). The V and J ends lost 5 bases and 0 bases respectively, with 15 bases between them. CDR3 length: 16 amino acids. The germline gives CDR1 KGHSH, CDR2 LQKENI. The CDR3 DNA sequence: TGTGCCAGCTCATCATTGCTAGCGAGTAGCACAGATACGCAGTATTTT. Residues: CASSSLLASSTDTQYF. The full variable domain, with the rest looked up from reference TRBV18 and TRBJ2-3, is NAGVMQNPRHLVRRRGQEARLRCSPMKGHSHVYWYRQLPEEGLKFMVYLQKENIIDESGMPKERFSAEFPKEGPSILRIQQVVRGDSAAYFCASSSLLASSTDTQYFGPGTRLTVL.

Only a few counts were recorded for this clonotype. The chain employs TRBV7-2 and TRBJ2-1; 7 bases fit TRBD1. Germline assignment: CDR1 SGHTA and CDR2 FQGNSA. Unmatched junction bases numbered 6, after V lost 5 bases and J lost 2 bases. The CDR3 contains 15 residues. The CDR3 DNA reads TGTGCCAGCAGCAAACGGGACAGACCCTACAATGAGCAGTTCTTC. The encoded protein is CASSKRDRPYNEQFF.

This clonotype was detected many times. Here the CDR3 reads CSASDAGTSGIRQETQYF. The CDR3 DNA reads TGCAGTGCTAGCGACGCCGGGACTAGCGGGATTCGCCAAGAGACCCAGTACTTC. V gene TRBV20-1 combines with J gene TRBJ2-5; 13 bases map to TRBD2. Germline loops: CDR1 DFQATT, CDR2 SNEGSKA (reference sequence). The J segment lost 1 base and the V segment lost 3 bases, leaving 11 bases of the junction unmatched. This CDR3 comprises 18 residues.

This clonotype was seen at least ten times. The chain recombines TRBV28 with TRBJ2-2; D uncertain. V lost 3 bases and J lost 7, with 9 bases in between. This CDR3 contains 13 residues. Per the germline V gene, CDR1 is MDHEN and CDR2 is SYDVKM. CDR3 in DNA: TGTGCCAGCAGTTTGATCGGAAGCGGGGAGCTGTTTTTT. It encodes CASSLIGSGELFF.

V usage is TRBV19 and J usage is TRBJ2-3; D is unclear. Germline V gene lookup returns CDR1 LNHDA and CDR2 SQIVND (reference sequence). This CDR3 has 15 residues. Between the trimmed V and J ends, which lost 4 bases and 6 bases, there was a span of 17 bases. The CDR3 protein is CASSNPVVASDTQYF. In DNA form, the CDR3 reads TGTGCCAGTAGTAATCCAGTCGTAGCTTCCGATACGCAGTATTTT.

This clonotype was counted many times. This sequence joins TRBV27 and TRBJ2-4; the D is unclear. The V gene's germline CDR1 is MNHEY and CDR2 SMNVEV (reference sequence). The CDR3 consists of 14 residues. V lost 5 bases to trimming and J lost 0 bases, with 8 bases between them. The CDR3: CASSSSLAKNIQYF. CDR3 nucleotide sequence: TGTGCCAGCAGTAGCAGTCTAGCCAAAAACATTCAGTACTTC.

This clonotype occurred many times. The chain employs TRBV11-2 and TRBJ2-7; 7 nucleotides match TRBD1. Germline V CDR1 and CDR2: SGHAT, FQNNGV. V trimming: 5 bases; J trimming: 2 bases; junction bases outside the gene matches: 15. This CDR3 comprises 17 residues. The CDR3 nucleotides are TGTGCCAGCAGCACTCGTAGGGCCGGGACAGATACCTACGAGCAGTACTTC. It codes for CASSTRRAGTDTYEQYF.

Concerning this clonotype: A much larger clone lies a single base off, so this may be a read error. The chain couples TRBV20-1 to TRBJ2-5, with D perhaps matching TRBD1 (6 bases). The germline V gene has CDR1 DFQATT and CDR2 SNEGSKA (reference sequence). This CDR3 region has 18 residues. Between the trimmed V and J ends, which lost 0 bases and 2 bases, there was a span of 22 bases. CDR3 sequence (DNA): TGCAGTGCTAGAGATCCACAGACTGCCACGACAGGACAAGAGACCCAGTACTTC. This translates into CSARDPQTATTGQETQYF.

The table lists this clonotype with many counts. The chain recombines TRBV20-1 with TRBJ2-1; 8 bases are a match to TRBD2. Looked up from germline, CDR1 is DFQATT and CDR2 is SNEGSKA (reference sequence). The CDR3 consists of 13 residues. Trimming took 3 bases from V and 9 from J; bases not matched to a gene: 7. DNA for the CDR3: TGCAGTGCTAGTTCCGGGAGGGCCACTGAGCAGTTCTTC. This translates into CSASSGRATEQFF.

This clonotype was seen repeatedly, ten times or more. The chain has TRBV18 and TRBJ1-1, with a weak D call TRBD1 (6 bases). The CDR3 consists of 14 residues. Germline V gene lookup returns CDR1 KGHSH and CDR2 LQKENI. V was cut by 6 bases and J by 5 bases, with 16 bases left in between. CDR3 DNA: TGTGCCAGCTCCCAAAACAGGGAAGGGACTGAAGCTTTCTTT. It yields the protein CASSQNREGTEAFF.